Below are 5 T cell receptor beta chains sequenced from a single sample in a study of blood T cell repertoires in COVID-19. Libraries were prepared by immunoSEQ multiplex PCR; TCRdb keeps only in-frame clonotypes and omits some of them. The sample holds 350,000 to 450,000 clones, around nine tenths seen once. The specimen was peripheral blood. The receptors stem from a human donor in a cohort sampled during active COVID-19.

V usage is TRBV5-1 and J usage is TRBJ1-1; 9 bases agree with TRBD1. The CDR3 is made up of 17 amino acids. The ends lost 0 bases at V and 2 bases at J; junction bases unmatched: 8. Germline assignment: CDR1 SGHRS and CDR2 YFSETQ. CDR3 bases: TGCGCCAGCAGCTTGGAGGGGACAGGGAACACCAACACTGAAGCTTTCTTT. As protein: CASSLEGTGNTNTEAFF.

The chain combines TRBV2 with TRBJ2-2, with a weak D call TRBD1 (5 bases). CDR1 SNHLY and CDR2 FYNNEI come from the germline V gene. V gave up 5 bases and J gave up 1 base, with 11 bases separating them. The CDR3 runs 15 residues. CDR3 residues: CASSSSDKNTGELFF. The CDR3 DNA is TGTGCCAGCAGTTCCTCGGACAAGAACACCGGGGAGCTGTTTTTT. Filled out from reference TRBV2 and TRBJ2-2, the complete variable domain reads EPEVTQTPSHQVTQMGQEVILRCVPISNHLYFYWYRQILGQKVEFLVSFYNNEISEKSEIFDDQFSVERPDGSNFTLKIRSTKLEDSAMYFCASSSSDKNTGELFFGEGSRLTVL.

J is TRBJ2-1 and V is TRBV9; 11 nucleotides line up with TRBD1. CDR3 size: 16 residues. The J segment lost 0 bases and the V segment lost 2 bases, leaving 1 base of the junction unmatched. Germline lookup yields CDR1 SGDLS and CDR2 YYNGEE. CDR3 sequence reads: CASSVGTGGSYNEQFF. The CDR3 region has the DNA TGTGCCAGCAGCGTCGGGACAGGGGGCTCCTACAATGAGCAGTTCTTC. The full variable domain, in which reference TRBV9 and TRBJ2-1 provide the parts outside the CDR3, is DSGVTQTPKHLITATGQRVTLRCSPRSGDLSVYWYQQSLDQGLQFLIQYYNGEERAKGNILERFSAQQFPDLHSELNLSSLELGDSALYFCASSVGTGGSYNEQFFGPGTRLTVL.

The table lists this clone with a few counts. The genes are TRBV2 and TRBJ2-7; 9 bases align to TRBD2. The CDR3 extends over 14 amino acids. CDR1 SNHLY and CDR2 FYNNEI come from the germline V gene. With V trimmed by 7 bases and J by 1 base, 5 bases remained unmatched. The CDR3 protein is CASTREGQSYEQYF. For the CDR3, the DNA is TGTGCCAGCACGCGGGAGGGACAGTCCTACGAGCAGTACTTC.

The J gene is TRBJ2-5, the V gene TRBV11-1; TRBD1 is a possible D gene (5 bases). Trimming stripped 5 bases from V and 5 bases from J, with 12 bases between. Germline CDR1 and CDR2: SGHAT and FQDESV (reference sequence). The CDR3 is 13 amino acids. For the CDR3, the DNA is TGTGCCAGCAGCCACAGGTTTCAGGAGACCCAGTACTTC. This translates into CASSHRFQETQYF.